These 5 T cell receptor beta chains came from one sample sequenced in a study of blood T cell repertoires in COVID-19 (dated by TCRdb to about 2020). Preparation of the library involved the immunoSEQ multiplex PCR assay. Held by TCRdb, this immuneACCESS table contains in-frame sequences only and omits some clones. Under half of the omission traces to an unresolved V gene where checked; the cause of the rest is unknown. The sample table holds 65,000 to 95,000 clones, of which about 82% were seen once. The ten largest clonotypes hold about a sixth of the sample. The specimen sequenced was peripheral blood. Source of these receptors: an elderly man with active or convalescent COVID-19.

J is TRBJ2-2 and V is TRBV2, with D perhaps matching TRBD1 (5 bases). CDR3 length: 13 amino acids. Trimming removed 8 bases from V and 0 bases from J, with 7 bases in between. From germline, CDR1 is SNHLY and CDR2 FYNNEI. The CDR3 protein is CASQQANTGELFF. The DNA for the CDR3 is TGTGCCAGCCAACAGGCGAACACCGGGGAGCTGTTTTTT.

The chain uses TRBV9 and TRBJ2-1; tentative D call: TRBD1 (5 bases). The CDR3 loop spans 14 amino acids. In germline, CDR1 is SGDLS, CDR2 YYNGEE. The V end lost 1 base, the J end lost 7 bases, and 12 bases lay between the germline ends. CDR3: CASSVYGAANEQFF. The CDR3 DNA follows: TGTGCCAGCAGCGTATATGGGGCGGCGAATGAGCAGTTCTTC.

This rearrangement joins TRBV19 to TRBJ2-1, with D tentatively TRBD1 (5 bases). Germline lookup yields CDR1 LNHDA and CDR2 SQIVND (reference sequence). The CDR3 has 16 amino acids. Trimming removed 4 bases from V and 6 bases from J, with 19 bases in between. This CDR3 is CASSTPRQWAFNEQFF. The CDR3 region has the DNA TGTGCCAGTAGTACTCCACGACAGTGGGCTTTCAATGAGCAGTTCTTC.

V usage is TRBV2 and J usage is TRBJ1-4, with D tentatively TRBD1 (5 bases). Trimming took 1 base from V and 7 from J, leaving 19 bases between them. The CDR3 totals 17 residues. Germline V gene sequence: CDR1 SNHLY, CDR2 FYNNEI. This chain's CDR3 is CASSEGVGRVAGEKLFF. DNA for the CDR3: TGTGCCAGCAGTGAAGGGGTGGGCAGGGTAGCAGGTGAAAAACTGTTTTTT.

There are a few counts of this clone. V usage is TRBV10-3 and J usage is TRBJ2-7; 8 bases agree with TRBD2. CDR1 and CDR2 from the germline V gene are ENHRY and SYGVKD. V lost 3 bases to trimming and J lost 3 bases; unmatched junction nucleotides: 7. The CDR3 consists of 15 residues. CDR3 protein: CAISDPALAGYEQYV. In nucleotides, the CDR3 is TGTGCCATCAGTGACCCGGCGCTAGCGGGCTACGAGCAGTACGTC.